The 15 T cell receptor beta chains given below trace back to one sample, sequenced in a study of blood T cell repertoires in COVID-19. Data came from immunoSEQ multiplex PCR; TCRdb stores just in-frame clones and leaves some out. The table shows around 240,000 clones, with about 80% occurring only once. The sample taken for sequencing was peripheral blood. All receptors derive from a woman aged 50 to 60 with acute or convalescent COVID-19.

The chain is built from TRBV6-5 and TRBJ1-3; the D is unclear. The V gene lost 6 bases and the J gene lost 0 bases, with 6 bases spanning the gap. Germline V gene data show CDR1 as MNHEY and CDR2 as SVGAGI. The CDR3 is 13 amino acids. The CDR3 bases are TGTGCCAGCAGCGTGAGCTCTGGAAACACCATATATTTT. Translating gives CASSVSSGNTIYF.

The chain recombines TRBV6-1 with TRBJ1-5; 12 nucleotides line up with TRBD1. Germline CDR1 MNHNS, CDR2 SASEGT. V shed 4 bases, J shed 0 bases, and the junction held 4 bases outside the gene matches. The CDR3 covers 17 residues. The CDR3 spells CASSGDRGPYSNQPQHF. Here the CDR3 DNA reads TGTGCCAGCAGTGGGGACAGGGGGCCCTATAGCAATCAGCCCCAGCATTTT.

The CDR3, as DNA: TGCGCCAGCAGAAATGGACAGGGAACATCCTACGAGCAGTACTTC. This translates into CASRNGQGTSYEQYF. The rearrangement links TRBV5-1 to TRBJ2-7; 8 bases agree with TRBD1. This CDR3 spans 15 amino acids. V lost 5 bases, J lost 1 base, and 8 bases stayed unmatched. Germline CDR1 SGHRS, CDR2 YFSETQ.

In DNA form, the CDR3 reads TGTGCCAGTAGAAACCAGGGGGATCAGCCCCAGCATTTT. This gives the protein CASRNQGDQPQHF. V usage is TRBV19 and J usage is TRBJ1-5, with TRBD1 matching 7 bases. V dropped 6 bases and J dropped 5; count of bases not matched to a gene: 4. Per the germline V gene, CDR1 is LNHDA and CDR2 is SQIVND (reference sequence). This CDR3 has 13 amino acids.

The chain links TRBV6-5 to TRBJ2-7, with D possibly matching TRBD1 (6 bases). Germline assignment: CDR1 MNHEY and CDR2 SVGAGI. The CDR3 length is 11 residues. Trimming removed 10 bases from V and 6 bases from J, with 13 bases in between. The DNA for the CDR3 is TGTGCCACCCACAGGGTTGGCGAGCAGTACTTC. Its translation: CATHRVGEQYF.

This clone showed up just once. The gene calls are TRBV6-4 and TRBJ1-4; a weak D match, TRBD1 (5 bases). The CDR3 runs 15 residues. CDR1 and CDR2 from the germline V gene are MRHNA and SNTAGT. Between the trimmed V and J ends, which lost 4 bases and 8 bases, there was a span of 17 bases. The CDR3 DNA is TGTGCCAGCAGTGTCCGCGGGGGAATGGGGGAAAAACTGTTTTTT. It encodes CASSVRGGMGEKLFF.

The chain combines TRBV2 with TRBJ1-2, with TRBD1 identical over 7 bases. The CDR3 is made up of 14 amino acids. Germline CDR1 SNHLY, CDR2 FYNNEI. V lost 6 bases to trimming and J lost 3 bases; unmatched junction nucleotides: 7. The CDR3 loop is CASREGQGDYGYTF. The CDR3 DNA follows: TGTGCCAGCAGGGAGGGCCAGGGGGACTATGGCTACACCTTC.

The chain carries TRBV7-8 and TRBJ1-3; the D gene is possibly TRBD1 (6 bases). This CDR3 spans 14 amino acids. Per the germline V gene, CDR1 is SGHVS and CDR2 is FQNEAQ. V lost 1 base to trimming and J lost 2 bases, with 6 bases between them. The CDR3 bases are TGTGCCAGCAGCTTAGGACAGGCTGGAAACACCATATATTTT. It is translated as CASSLGQAGNTIYF.

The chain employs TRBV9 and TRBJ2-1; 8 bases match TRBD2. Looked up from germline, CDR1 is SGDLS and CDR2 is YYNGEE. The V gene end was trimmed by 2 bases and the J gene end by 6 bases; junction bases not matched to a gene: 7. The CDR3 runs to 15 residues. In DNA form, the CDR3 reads TGTGCCAGCAGCGTCCAAAGCGGGAGTGGCAATGAGCAGTTCTTC. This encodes CASSVQSGSGNEQFF.

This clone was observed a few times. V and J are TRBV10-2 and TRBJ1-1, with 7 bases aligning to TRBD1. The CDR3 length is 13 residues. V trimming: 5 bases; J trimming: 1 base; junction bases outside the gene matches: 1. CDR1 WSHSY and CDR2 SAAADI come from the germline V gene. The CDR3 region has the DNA TGCGCCAGCAGTAGACAGGGGAACACTGAAGCTTTCTTT. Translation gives CASSRQGNTEAFF.

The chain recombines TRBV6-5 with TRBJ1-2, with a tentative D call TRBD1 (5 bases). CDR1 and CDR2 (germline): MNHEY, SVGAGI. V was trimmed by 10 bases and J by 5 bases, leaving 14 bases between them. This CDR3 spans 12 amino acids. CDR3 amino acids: CATAGGTYGYTF. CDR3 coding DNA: TGTGCCACAGCGGGGGGGACTTATGGCTACACCTTC.

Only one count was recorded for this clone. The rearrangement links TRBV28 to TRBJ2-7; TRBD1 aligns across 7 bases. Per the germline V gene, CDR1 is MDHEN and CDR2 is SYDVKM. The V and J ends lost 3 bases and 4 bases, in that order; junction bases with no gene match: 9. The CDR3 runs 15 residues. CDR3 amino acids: CASSFHGTVTYEQYF. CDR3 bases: TGTGCCAGCAGTTTTCATGGGACAGTAACGTACGAGCAGTACTTC. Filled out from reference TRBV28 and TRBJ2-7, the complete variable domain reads DVKVTQSSRYLVKRTGEKVFLECVQDMDHENMFWYRQDPGLGLRLIYFSYDVKMKEKGDIPEGYSVSREKKERFSLILESASTNQTSMYLCASSFHGTVTYEQYFGPGTRLTVT.

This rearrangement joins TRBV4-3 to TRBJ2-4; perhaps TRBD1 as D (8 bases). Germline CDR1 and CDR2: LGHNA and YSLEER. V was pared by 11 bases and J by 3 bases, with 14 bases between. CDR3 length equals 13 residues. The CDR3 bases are TGCGCCGAGACAGGGGAGGGCAAAAACATTCAGTACTTC. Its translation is CAETGEGKNIQYF.

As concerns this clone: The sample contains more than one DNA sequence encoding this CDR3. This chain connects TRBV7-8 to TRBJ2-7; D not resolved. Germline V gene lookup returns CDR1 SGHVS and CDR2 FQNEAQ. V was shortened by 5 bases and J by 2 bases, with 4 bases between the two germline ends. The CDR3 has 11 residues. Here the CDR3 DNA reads TGTGCCAGCAGCCCAGCCTACGAGCAGTACTTC. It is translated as CASSPAYEQYF.

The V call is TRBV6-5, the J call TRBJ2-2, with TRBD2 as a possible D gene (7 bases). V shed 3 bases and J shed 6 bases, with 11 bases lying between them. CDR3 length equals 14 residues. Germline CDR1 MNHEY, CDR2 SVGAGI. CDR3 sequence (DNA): TGTGCCAGCAGTTATTCGGGGGGCGCCGGGGAGCTGTTTTTT. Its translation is CASSYSGGAGELFF.